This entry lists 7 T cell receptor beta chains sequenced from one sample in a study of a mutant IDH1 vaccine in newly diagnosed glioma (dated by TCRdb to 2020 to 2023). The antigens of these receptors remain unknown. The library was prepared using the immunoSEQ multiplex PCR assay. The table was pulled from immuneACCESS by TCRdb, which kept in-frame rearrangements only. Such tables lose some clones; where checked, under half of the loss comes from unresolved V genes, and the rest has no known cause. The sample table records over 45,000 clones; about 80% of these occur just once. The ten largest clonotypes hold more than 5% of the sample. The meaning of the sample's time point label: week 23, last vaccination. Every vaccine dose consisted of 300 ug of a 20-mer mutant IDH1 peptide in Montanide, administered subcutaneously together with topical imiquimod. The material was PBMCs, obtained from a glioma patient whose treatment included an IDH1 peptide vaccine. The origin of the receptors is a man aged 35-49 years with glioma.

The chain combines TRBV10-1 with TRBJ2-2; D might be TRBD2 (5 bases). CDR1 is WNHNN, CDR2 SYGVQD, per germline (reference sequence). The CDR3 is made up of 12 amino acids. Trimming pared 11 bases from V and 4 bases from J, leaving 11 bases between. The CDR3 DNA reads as TGCGCCTGTTCAGGAGGCACCGGGGAGCTGTTTTTT. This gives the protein CACSGGTGELFF.

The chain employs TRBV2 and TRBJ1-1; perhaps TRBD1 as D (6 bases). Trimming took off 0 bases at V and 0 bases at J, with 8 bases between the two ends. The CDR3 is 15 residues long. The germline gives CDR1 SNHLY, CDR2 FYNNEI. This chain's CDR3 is CASSEANRVNTEAFF. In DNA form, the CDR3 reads TGTGCCAGCAGTGAAGCTAACAGGGTGAACACTGAAGCTTTCTTT.

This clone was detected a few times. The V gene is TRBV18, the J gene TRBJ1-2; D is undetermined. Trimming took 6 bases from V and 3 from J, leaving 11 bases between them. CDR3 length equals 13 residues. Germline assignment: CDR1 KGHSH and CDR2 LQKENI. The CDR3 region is CASSQVVDYGYTF. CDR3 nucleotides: TGTGCCAGCTCTCAGGTAGTGGACTATGGCTACACCTTC.

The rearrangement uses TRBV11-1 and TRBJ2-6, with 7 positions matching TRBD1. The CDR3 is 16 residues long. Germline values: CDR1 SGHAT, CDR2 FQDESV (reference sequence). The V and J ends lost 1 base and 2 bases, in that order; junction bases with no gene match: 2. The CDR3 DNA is TGTGCCAGCAGCTTAGACGACAGGGCTGGGGCCAACGTCCTGACTTTC. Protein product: CASSLDDRAGANVLTF.

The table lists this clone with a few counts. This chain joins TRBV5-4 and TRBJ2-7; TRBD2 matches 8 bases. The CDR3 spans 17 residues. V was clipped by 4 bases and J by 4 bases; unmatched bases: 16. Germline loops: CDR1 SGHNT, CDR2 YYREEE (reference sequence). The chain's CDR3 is CASSPTGLANMAYEQYF. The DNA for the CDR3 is TGTGCCAGCAGCCCTACCGGACTAGCCAACATGGCATACGAGCAGTACTTC.

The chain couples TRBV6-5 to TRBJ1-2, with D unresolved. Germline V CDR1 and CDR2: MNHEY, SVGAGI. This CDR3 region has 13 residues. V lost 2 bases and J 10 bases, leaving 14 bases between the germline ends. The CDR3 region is CASSYGSAGLYTF. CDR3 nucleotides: TGTGCCAGCAGTTACGGGTCAGCCGGTCTCTACACCTTC.

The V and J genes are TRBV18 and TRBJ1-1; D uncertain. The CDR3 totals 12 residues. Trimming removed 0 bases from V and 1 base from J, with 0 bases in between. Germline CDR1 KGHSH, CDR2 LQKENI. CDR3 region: CASSPPNTEAFF. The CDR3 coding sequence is TGTGCCAGCTCACCACCGAACACTGAAGCTTTCTTT.